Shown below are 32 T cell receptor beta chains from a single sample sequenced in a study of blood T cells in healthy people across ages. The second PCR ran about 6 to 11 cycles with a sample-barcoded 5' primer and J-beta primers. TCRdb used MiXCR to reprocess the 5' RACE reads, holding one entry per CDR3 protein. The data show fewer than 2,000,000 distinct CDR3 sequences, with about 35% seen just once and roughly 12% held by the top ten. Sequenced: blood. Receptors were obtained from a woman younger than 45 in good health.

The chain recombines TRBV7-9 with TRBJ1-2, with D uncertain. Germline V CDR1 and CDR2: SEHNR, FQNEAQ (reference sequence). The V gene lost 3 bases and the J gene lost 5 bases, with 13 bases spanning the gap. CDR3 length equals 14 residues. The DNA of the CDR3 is TGTGCCAGCAGCTTTACACTGGGGTTTTATGGCTACACCTTC. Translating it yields CASSFTLGFYGYTF.

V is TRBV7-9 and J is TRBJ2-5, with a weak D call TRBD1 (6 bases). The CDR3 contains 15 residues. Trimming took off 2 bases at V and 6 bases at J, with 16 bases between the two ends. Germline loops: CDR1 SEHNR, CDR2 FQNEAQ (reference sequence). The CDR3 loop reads CASSLITGSEKTQYF. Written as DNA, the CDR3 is TGTGCCAGCAGCTTAATTACAGGGAGCGAGAAGACCCAGTACTTC.

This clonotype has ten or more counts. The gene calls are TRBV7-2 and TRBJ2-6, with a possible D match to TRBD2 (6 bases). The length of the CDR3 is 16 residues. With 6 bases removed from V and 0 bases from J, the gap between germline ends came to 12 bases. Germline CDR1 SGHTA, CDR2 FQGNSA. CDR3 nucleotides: TGTGCCAGCAGAGGAGGGGTTTTCTCTGGGGCCAACGTCCTGACTTTC. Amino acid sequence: CASRGGVFSGANVLTF.

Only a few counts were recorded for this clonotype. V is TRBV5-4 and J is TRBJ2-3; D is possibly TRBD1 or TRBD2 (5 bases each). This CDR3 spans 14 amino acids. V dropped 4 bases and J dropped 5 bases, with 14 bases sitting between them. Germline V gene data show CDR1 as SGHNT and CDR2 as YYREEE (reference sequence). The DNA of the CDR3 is TGTGCCAGCAGCCCCGATGGGGGAAGAGATACGCAGTATTTT. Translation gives CASSPDGGRDTQYF.

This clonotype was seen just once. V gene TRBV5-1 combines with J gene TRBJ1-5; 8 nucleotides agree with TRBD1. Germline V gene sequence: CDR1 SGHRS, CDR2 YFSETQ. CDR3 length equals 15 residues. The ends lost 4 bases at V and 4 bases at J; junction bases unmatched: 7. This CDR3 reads CASSAGTGFNQPQHF. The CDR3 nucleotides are TGCGCCAGCAGCGCCGGGACAGGATTTAATCAGCCCCAGCATTTT.

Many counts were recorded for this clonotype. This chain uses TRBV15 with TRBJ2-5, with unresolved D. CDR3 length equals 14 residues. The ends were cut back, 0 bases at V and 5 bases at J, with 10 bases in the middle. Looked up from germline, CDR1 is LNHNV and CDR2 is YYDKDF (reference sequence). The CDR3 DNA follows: TGTGCCACCAGCAGAGATTCCCAACGGGAGACCCAGTACTTC. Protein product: CATSRDSQRETQYF. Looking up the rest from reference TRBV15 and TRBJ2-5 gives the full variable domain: DAMVIQNPRYQVTQFGKPVTLSCSQTLNHNVMYWYQQKSSQAPKLLFHYYDKDFNNEADTPDNFQSRRPNTSFCFLDIRSPGLGDTAMYLCATSRDSQRETQYFGPGTRLLVL.

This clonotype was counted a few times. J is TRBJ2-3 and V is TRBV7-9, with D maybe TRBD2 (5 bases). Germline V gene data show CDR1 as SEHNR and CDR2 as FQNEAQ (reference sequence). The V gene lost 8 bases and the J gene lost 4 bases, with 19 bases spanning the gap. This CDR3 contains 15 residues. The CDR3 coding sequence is TGTGCCAGCTCCGAGAGGGCCGATCCCCCAGATACGCAGTATTTT. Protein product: CASSERADPPDTQYF.

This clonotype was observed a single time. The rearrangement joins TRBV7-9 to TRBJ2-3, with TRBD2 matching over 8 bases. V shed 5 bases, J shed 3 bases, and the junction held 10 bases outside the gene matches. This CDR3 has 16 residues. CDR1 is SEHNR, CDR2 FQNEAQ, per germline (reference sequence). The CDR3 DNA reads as TGTGCCAGCAGCACCCAGCGGGAGTACCATACAGATACGCAGTATTTT. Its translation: CASSTQREYHTDTQYF.

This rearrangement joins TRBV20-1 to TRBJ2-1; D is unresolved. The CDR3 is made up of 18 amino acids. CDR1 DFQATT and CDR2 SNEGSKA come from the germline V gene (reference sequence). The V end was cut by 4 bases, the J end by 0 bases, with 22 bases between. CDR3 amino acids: CSATPGPPRLSSYNEQFF. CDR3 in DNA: TGCAGTGCTACTCCTGGGCCACCACGCCTTAGCTCCTACAATGAGCAGTTCTTC.

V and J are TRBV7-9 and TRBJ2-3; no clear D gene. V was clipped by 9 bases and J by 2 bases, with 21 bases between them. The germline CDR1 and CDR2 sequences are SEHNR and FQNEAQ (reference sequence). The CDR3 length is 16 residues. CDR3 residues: CASNPHEVGPTDTQYF. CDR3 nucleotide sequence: TGTGCCAGTAACCCCCATGAGGTCGGGCCCACAGATACGCAGTATTTT.

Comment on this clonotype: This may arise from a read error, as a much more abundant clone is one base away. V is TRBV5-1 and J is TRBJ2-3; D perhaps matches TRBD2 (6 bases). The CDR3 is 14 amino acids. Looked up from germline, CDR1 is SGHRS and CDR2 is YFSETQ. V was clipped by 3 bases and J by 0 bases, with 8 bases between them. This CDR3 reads CASSCGTSTDTQYF. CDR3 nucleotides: TGCGCCAGCAGCTGCGGGACTAGCACAGATACGCAGTATTTT.

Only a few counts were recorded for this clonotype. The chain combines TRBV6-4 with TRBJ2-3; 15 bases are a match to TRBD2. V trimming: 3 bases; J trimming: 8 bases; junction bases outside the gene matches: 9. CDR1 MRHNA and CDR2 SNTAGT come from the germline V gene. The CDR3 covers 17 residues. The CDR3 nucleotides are TGTGCCAGCAGTGATAGCCCCGGACTAGCGGGGGGGACTACGCAGTATTTT. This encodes CASSDSPGLAGGTTQYF.

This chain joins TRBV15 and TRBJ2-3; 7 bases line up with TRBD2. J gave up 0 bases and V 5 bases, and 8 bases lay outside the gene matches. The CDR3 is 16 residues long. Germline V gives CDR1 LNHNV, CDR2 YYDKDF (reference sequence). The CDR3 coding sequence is TGTGCCACCAGCTTCAGCGGGACGACCAGCACAGATACGCAGTATTTT. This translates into CATSFSGTTSTDTQYF.

The CDR3 DNA reads as TGTGCCAGCAGCCAGCTTGGGGACACTGAAGCTTTCTTT. Amino acid sequence: CASSQLGDTEAFF. The V gene is TRBV3-1, the J gene TRBJ1-1; D is undetermined. Trimming shortened V by 3 bases and J by 3 bases, and 8 bases separated the two germline ends. Germline loops: CDR1 LGHDT, CDR2 YNNKEL (reference sequence). The CDR3 contains 13 residues.

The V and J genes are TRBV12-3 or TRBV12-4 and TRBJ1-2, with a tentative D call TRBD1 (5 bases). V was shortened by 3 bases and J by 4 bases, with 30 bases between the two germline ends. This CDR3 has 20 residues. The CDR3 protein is CASSFRILTPRGRRPYGYTF. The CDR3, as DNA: TGTGCCAGCAGTTTCCGTATACTCACCCCCCGGGGCCGGAGACCCTATGGCTACACCTTC.

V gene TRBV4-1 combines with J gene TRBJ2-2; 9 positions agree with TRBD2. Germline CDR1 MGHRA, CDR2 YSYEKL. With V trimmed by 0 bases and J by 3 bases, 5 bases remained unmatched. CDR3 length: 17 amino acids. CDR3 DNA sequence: TGCGCCAGCAGCCAAGATTCGGGACTAGCTTACACCGGGGAGCTGTTTTTT. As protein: CASSQDSGLAYTGELFF.

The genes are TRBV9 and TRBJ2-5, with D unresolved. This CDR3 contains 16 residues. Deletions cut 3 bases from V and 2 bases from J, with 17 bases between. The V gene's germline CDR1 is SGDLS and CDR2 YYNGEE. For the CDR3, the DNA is TGTGCCAGCAGCGCCGGTCCCGAGACACATCAAGAGACCCAGTACTTC. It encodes CASSAGPETHQETQYF. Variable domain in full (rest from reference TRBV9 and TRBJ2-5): DSGVTQTPKHLITATGQRVTLRCSPRSGDLSVYWYQQSLDQGLQFLIQYYNGEERAKGNILERFSAQQFPDLHSELNLSSLELGDSALYFCASSAGPETHQETQYFGPGTRLLVL.

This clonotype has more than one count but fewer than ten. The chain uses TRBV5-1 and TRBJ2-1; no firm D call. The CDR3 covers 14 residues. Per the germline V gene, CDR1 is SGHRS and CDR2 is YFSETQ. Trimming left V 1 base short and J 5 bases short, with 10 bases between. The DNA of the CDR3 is TGCGCCAGCAGCTTGAGCCCGGCAAACAATGAGCAGTTCTTC. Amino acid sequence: CASSLSPANNEQFF.

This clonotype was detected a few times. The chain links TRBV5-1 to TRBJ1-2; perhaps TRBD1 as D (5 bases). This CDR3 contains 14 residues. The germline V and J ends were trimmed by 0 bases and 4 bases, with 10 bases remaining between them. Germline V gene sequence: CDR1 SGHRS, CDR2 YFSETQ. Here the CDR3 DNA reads TGCGCCAGCAGCTTGGTAGAGACAGCCTATGGCTACACCTTC. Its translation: CASSLVETAYGYTF. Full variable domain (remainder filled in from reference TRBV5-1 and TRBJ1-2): KAGVTQTPRYLIKTRGQQVTLSCSPISGHRSVSWYQQTPGQGLQFLFEYFSETQRNKGNFPGRFSGRQFSNSRSEMNVSTLELGDSALYLCASSLVETAYGYTFGSGTRLTVV.

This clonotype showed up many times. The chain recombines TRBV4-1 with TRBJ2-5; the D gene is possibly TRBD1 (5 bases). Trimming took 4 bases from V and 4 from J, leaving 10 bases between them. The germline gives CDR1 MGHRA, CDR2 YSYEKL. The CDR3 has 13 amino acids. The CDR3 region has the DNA TGCGCCAGCAGCCGCCTTAGGGGAGAGACCCAGTACTTC. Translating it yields CASSRLRGETQYF.

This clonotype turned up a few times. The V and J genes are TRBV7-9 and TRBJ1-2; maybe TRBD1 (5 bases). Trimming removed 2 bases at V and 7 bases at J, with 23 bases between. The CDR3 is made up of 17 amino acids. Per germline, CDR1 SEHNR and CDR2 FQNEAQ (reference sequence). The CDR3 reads CASSLNPLWDGLFGYTF. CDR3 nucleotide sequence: TGTGCCAGCAGCTTAAATCCGCTCTGGGACGGGTTGTTTGGCTACACCTTC.

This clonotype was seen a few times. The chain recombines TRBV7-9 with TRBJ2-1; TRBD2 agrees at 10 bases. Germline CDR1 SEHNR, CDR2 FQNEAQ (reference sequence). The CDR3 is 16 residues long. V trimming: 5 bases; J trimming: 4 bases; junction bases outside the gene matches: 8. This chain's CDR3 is CASSLRGLAEYNEQFF. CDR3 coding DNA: TGTGCCAGCAGCCTTCGTGGACTAGCGGAGTACAATGAGCAGTTCTTC.

The chain's CDR3 is CASSTRRAGYTF. Written as DNA, the CDR3 is TGTGCCAGCAGCACTAGAAGGGCTGGCTACACCTTC. The chain employs TRBV2 and TRBJ1-2; D is ambiguous. V gave up 6 bases and J gave up 7 bases, with 12 bases separating them. In germline, CDR1 is SNHLY, CDR2 FYNNEI. This CDR3 contains 12 residues.

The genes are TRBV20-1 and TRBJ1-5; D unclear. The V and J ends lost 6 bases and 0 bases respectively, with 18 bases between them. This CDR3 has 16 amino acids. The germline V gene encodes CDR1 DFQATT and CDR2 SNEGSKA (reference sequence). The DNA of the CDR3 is TGCAGTGCCAATATTGCCGGTCGTAATAGCAATCAGCCCCAGCATTTT. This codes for CSANIAGRNSNQPQHF.

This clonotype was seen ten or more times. The CDR3 is CASSLTGTLTYEQYF. The CDR3 DNA follows: TGTGCCAGCAGCTTAACCGGGACGCTTACCTACGAGCAGTACTTC. This sequence joins TRBV7-3 and TRBJ2-7; D may match TRBD1 or TRBD2 (5 bases each). The germline V gene encodes CDR1 SGHTA and CDR2 FQGTGA. V lost 0 bases and J 2 bases, leaving 11 bases between the germline ends. This CDR3 has 15 amino acids.

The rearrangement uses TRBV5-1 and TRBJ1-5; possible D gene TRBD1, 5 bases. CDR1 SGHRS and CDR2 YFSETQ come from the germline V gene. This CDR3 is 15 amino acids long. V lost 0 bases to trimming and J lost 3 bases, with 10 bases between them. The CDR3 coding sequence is TGCGCCAGCAGCTTGGTAACAGGAGACAATCAGCCCCAGCATTTT. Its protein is CASSLVTGDNQPQHF.

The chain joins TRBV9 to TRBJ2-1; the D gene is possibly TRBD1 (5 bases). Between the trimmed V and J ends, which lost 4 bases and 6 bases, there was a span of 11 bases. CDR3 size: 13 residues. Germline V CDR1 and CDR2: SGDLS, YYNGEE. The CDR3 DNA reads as TGTGCCAGCAGCAATCTCCAGGGCAATGAGCAGTTCTTC. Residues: CASSNLQGNEQFF.

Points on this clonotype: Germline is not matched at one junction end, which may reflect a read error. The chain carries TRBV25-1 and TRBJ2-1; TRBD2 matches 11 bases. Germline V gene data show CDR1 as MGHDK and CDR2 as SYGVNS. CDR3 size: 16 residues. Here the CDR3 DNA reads TGTACCAGCAGTGAACGAATAGCGGGAGGGCCAAATGAGCAGTTCTTC. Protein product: CTSSERIAGGPNEQFF.

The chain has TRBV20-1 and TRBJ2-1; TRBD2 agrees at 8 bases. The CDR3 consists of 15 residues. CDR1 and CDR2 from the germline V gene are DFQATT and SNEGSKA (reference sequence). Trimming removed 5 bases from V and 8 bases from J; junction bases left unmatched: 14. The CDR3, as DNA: TGCAGTGCTCTTCACGGGAGGGATAACCGCGATGAGCAGTTCTTC. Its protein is CSALHGRDNRDEQFF.

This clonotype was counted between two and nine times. CDR3 DNA sequence: TGCAGCATCACGGGACCGAACTATAATTCACCCCTCCACTTT. Translated: CSITGPNYNSPLHF. V gene TRBV20-1 combines with J gene TRBJ1-6; weak D call: TRBD1 (5 bases). The CDR3 length is 14 residues. Germline V gene lookup returns CDR1 DFQATT and CDR2 SNEGSKA (reference sequence).

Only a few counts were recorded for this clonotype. CDR3 region: CASSEAGGPAGEQFF. Written as DNA, the CDR3 is TGTGCCAGCAGTGAAGCGGGAGGGCCCGCGGGGGAGCAGTTCTTC. The J gene is TRBJ2-1, the V gene TRBV12-3 or TRBV12-4, with 10 bases matching TRBD2. V gave up 5 bases and J gave up 10 bases; unmatched junction bases: 11. The CDR3 has 15 amino acids.

Here the CDR3 DNA reads TGTGCCAGCAGTTACTCGAGTTCGTCCGGGACGGTATTCGGGACCCAGTACTTC. Translated, it gives CASSYSSSSGTVFGTQYF. The genes are TRBV6-5 and TRBJ2-5; possibly TRBD1 or TRBD2 for D (5 bases each). The CDR3 totals 18 residues. V shed 0 bases and J shed 7 bases, with 24 bases lying between them. Germline V CDR1 and CDR2: MNHEY, SVGAGI.